This TCR beta chain was documented in a study of blood T cell repertoires in COVID-19. Whole-study context: The study drew acute and convalescent COVID-19 samples from the United States, Italy and Spain.

In the authors' methods: Reference gene primer amplification in the assay estimated nucleated cell counts. The protocol was immunoSEQ multiplex PCR, while the TCRdb copy is restricted to in-frame clones and leaves out a portion. That table supplies the V and J calls and clone size; D and trimming were determined from the DNA. Here the sample spans roughly 200,000 clones, 70% to 90% being singletons. The CDR3 totals 16 residues. Trimming left V 5 bases short and J 4 bases short, with 21 bases between. The V call is TRBV5-3, the J call TRBJ2-5, with a possible D match to TRBD1 (6 bases). TRBV5-3 is an open reading frame, and its role is uncertain. What was sequenced was peripheral blood. This sequence was found in a man in his fifties or sixties with acute or convalescent COVID-19. The CDR3 region has the DNA TGTGCCAGAAGTTGTCAGGGGTATAGAGCTCGAGAGACCCAGTACTTC. Protein product: CARSCQGYRARETQYF.